The 14 T cell receptor beta chains listed next were all sequenced from one sample in a study of blood T cell repertoires in COVID-19. The method was immunoSEQ multiplex PCR; TCRdb's version includes in-frame clones alone and lacks a portion of them. The sample lists approximately 220,000 clones, about 80% occurring once. The specimen sequenced was peripheral blood. Receptors originate from an older woman with acute or convalescent COVID-19.

The V and J genes are TRBV4-1 and TRBJ2-1, with TRBD2 matching over 13 bases. Unmatched junction bases numbered 5, after V lost 4 bases and J lost 2 bases. This CDR3 region has 17 residues. Per germline, CDR1 MGHRA and CDR2 YSYEKL. The CDR3 reads CASSLGLAGQPYNEQFF. In DNA form, the CDR3 reads TGCGCCAGCAGCCTGGGACTAGCGGGGCAACCCTACAATGAGCAGTTCTTC.

The count of this clone is one. The chain couples TRBV9 to TRBJ2-3; TRBD2 might be the D (6 bases). Germline V gives CDR1 SGDLS, CDR2 YYNGEE. Trimming took off 5 bases at V and 4 bases at J, with 17 bases between the two ends. The CDR3 is made up of 15 amino acids. CDR3 residues: CASSDTGGSADTQYF. The DNA for the CDR3 is TGTGCCAGCAGTGATACTGGAGGGTCCGCAGATACGCAGTATTTT. Together with reference TRBV9 and TRBJ2-3, the CDR3 gives the full variable domain: DSGVTQTPKHLITATGQRVTLRCSPRSGDLSVYWYQQSLDQGLQFLIQYYNGEERAKGNILERFSAQQFPDLHSELNLSSLELGDSALYFCASSDTGGSADTQYFGPGTRLTVL.

This clone was recorded once. The rearrangement links TRBV7-2 to TRBJ2-1, with TRBD2 matching 8 bases. J lost 3 bases, V lost 3 bases, and 4 bases had no gene match. The CDR3 loop spans 15 amino acids. CDR1 and CDR2 from the germline V gene are SGHTA and FQGNSA. Written as DNA, the CDR3 is TGTGCCAGCAGCTTTTCGACTAGCGACTACAATGAGCAGTTCTTC. Amino acid sequence: CASSFSTSDYNEQFF. The full variable domain, completed using reference TRBV7-2 and TRBJ2-1, is GAGVSQSPSNKVTEKGKDVELRCDPISGHTALYWYRQSLGQGLEFLIYFQGNSAPDKSGLPSDRFSAERTGGSVSTLTIQRTQQEDSAVYLCASSFSTSDYNEQFFGPGTRLTVL.

This clone was observed once. The chain carries TRBV7-8 and TRBJ1-6, with 7 bases lining up with TRBD1. This CDR3 has 16 residues. Per germline, CDR1 SGHVS and CDR2 FQNEAQ. Trimming removed 6 bases from V and 7 bases from J; junction bases left unmatched: 12. The CDR3 sequence: CASSYQGGAGNSPLHF. The CDR3, as DNA: TGTGCCAGCAGTTACCAAGGGGGCGCGGGCAATTCACCCCTCCACTTT.

This clone was seen just once. The gene calls are TRBV5-1 and TRBJ2-3, with D possibly TRBD1 on 6 matching bases. The CDR3 loop spans 15 amino acids. CDR1 is SGHRS, CDR2 YFSETQ, per germline. V lost 1 base and J lost 1, with 10 bases in between. The CDR3 is CASSLTGKGTDTQYF. CDR3 sequence (DNA): TGCGCCAGCAGCTTGACAGGGAAGGGCACAGATACGCAGTATTTT.

This chain links TRBV15 with TRBJ2-2, with TRBD1 identical over 7 bases. The CDR3 extends over 16 amino acids. With V trimmed by 2 bases and J by 2 bases, 5 bases remained unmatched. In germline, CDR1 is LNHNV, CDR2 YYDKDF (reference sequence). The CDR3 bases are TGTGCCACCAGCAGATTTTGGACAGGAAACACCGGGGAGCTGTTTTTT. As protein: CATSRFWTGNTGELFF.

The gene calls are TRBV4-1 and TRBJ2-5; 9 nucleotides align to TRBD2. This CDR3 contains 18 residues. Per the germline V gene, CDR1 is MGHRA and CDR2 is YSYEKL. With V trimmed by 1 base and J by 6 bases, 15 bases remained unmatched. DNA for the CDR3: TGCGCCAGCAGCCAAGCGCCAACCGGGACTAGCTCGGGGAAGACCCAGTACTTC. It yields the protein CASSQAPTGTSSGKTQYF.

The chain is built from TRBV18 and TRBJ2-2; D may be TRBD2 (6 bases). The CDR3 has 16 amino acids. The V end lost 2 bases, the J end lost 4 bases, and 14 bases lay between the germline ends. The germline gives CDR1 KGHSH, CDR2 LQKENI. CDR3 nucleotide sequence: TGTGCCAGCTCACCATTGGGGGGACGCTCCACCGGGGAGCTGTTTTTT. It encodes CASSPLGGRSTGELFF.

The chain joins TRBV6-2 or TRBV6-3 to TRBJ2-2; 12 bases map to TRBD2. The V segment lost 5 bases and the J segment 2 bases; nucleotides outside the gene matches: 6. The length of the CDR3 is 17 residues. CDR1 MNHEY and CDR2 SVGEGT come from the germline V gene. The chain's CDR3 is CASSPTSGGPNTGELFF. CDR3 DNA: TGTGCCAGCAGTCCGACTAGCGGGGGACCAAACACCGGGGAGCTGTTTTTT.

This clone was seen once. The V call is TRBV4-2, the J call TRBJ2-5; 8 bases line up with TRBD2. Germline lookup yields CDR1 LGHNA and CDR2 YNFKEQ. V lost 0 bases, J lost 5 bases, and 5 bases stayed unmatched. CDR3 length: 15 residues. This CDR3 is CASSQEVAGTETQYF. The DNA of the CDR3 is TGTGCCAGCAGCCAAGAGGTAGCGGGGACGGAGACCCAGTACTTC.

CDR3 in amino acids: CASRLDRGLQYGYTF. Here the CDR3 DNA reads TGTGCCAGCAGGCTCGACAGGGGCCTACAGTATGGCTACACCTTC. V gene TRBV2 combines with J gene TRBJ1-2; 8 bases line up with TRBD1. The germline V gene encodes CDR1 SNHLY and CDR2 FYNNEI. With 6 bases clipped from V and 5 bases from J, the junction kept 11 bases outside the gene matches. This CDR3 is 15 amino acids long.

This rearrangement joins TRBV6-1 to TRBJ1-4, with D unclear. The CDR3 length is 19 residues. CDR1 MNHNS and CDR2 SASEGT come from the germline V gene. Deletions cut 2 bases from V and 0 bases from J, with 19 bases between. CDR3: CASSEFPGNRISTNEKLFF. DNA for the CDR3: TGTGCCAGCAGTGAATTTCCGGGGAACAGAATATCAACTAATGAAAAACTGTTTTTT.

This clone was seen a single time. V usage is TRBV19 and J usage is TRBJ1-1, with D hard to call. The CDR3 is 13 residues long. V lost 6 bases, J lost 0 bases, and 8 bases lay in between. Germline V lookup: CDR1 LNHDA, CDR2 SQIVND (reference sequence). In DNA form, the CDR3 reads TGTGCCAGTAGATGGGCCCTGAACACTGAAGCTTTCTTT. Protein product: CASRWALNTEAFF.

This rearrangement joins TRBV6-5 to TRBJ2-7, with 7 positions matching TRBD1. CDR1 and CDR2 from the germline V gene are MNHEY and SVGAGI. CDR3 length: 14 residues. Germline trimming cut 6 bases from V and 1 base from J; bases unmatched to any gene: 6. The CDR3 nucleotides are TGTGCCAGCAGAGTTCTGGGACAGTCCTACGAGCAGTACTTC. As protein: CASRVLGQSYEQYF.